This T cell receptor beta chain was retrieved from a study of CD8+ T cells in alopecia areata. Whole-study context: People stayed on tofacitinib for 6 to 18 months, then stopped the drug for 6 months.

CDR3 length: 13 amino acids. Looked up from germline, CDR1 is ENHRY and CDR2 is SYGVKD. The V and J ends lost 2 bases and 3 bases respectively, with 7 bases between them. The sequencing template was cDNA reverse transcribed from extracted RNA. Profiling relied on immunoSEQ multiplex PCR, and the TCRdb table lists in-frame clones only, not all of them. The sample lists some 150,000 clones; about 60% were seen once. The sequenced sample was CD4+ T cells sorted from blood, obtained at week 0. The rearrangement links TRBV10-3 to TRBJ1-1; D is uncertain. The origin of this receptor is a human donor with alopecia areata. CDR3 coding DNA: TGTGCCATCAGTGAGGGGAGGGACACTGAAGCTTTCTTT. Protein product: CAISEGRDTEAFF.